The 16 T cell receptor beta chains listed next were all sequenced from one sample in a study of T-cell memory formation after mild COVID-19. A single record per CDR3 protein comes from TCRdb applying MiXCR to the 5' RACE reads. The data show under 450,000 distinct CDR3 sequences, with under 25% seen just once and around 13% held by the top ten. Sequences were obtained from PBMCs or a T cell subset sorted from them (not recorded which). All receptors derive from an adult woman who had mild COVID-19 (a few samples of this study predate the infection). Cell type and time point are not known.

This clonotype was seen ten or more times. The gene calls are TRBV7-9 and TRBJ2-3; 9 nucleotides line up with TRBD2. After removal of 5 bases from V and 3 bases from J, the junction contained 3 bases not matched to a gene. The V gene's germline CDR1 is SEHNR and CDR2 FQNEAQ (reference sequence). This CDR3 spans 14 amino acids. The CDR3: CASSRGGATDTQYF. CDR3 sequence (DNA): TGTGCCAGCAGCCGCGGGGGGGCTACAGATACGCAGTATTTT.

At least ten counts were recorded for this clonotype. One end of the junction varies from germline; a read error may be responsible. The CDR3 here is CASSFYSHEQYF. The CDR3 DNA sequence: TGTGCCAGCAGCTTCTACTCCCACGAGCAGTACTTC. This chain connects TRBV7-8 to TRBJ2-7; D gene unclear. Per the germline V gene, CDR1 is SGHVS and CDR2 is FQNEAQ. The CDR3 runs to 12 residues.

The chain is built from TRBV24-1 and TRBJ2-4, with a weak D call TRBD1 (5 bases). V lost 4 bases and J lost 6, with 15 bases in between. Germline CDR1 reads KGHDR; CDR2 reads SFDVKD. The CDR3 is 15 amino acids. The CDR3 nucleotides are TGTGCCACCAGTGACCCAAGGCAGGGTTTAAACATTCAGTACTTC. It codes for CATSDPRQGLNIQYF.

This clonotype was seen only a few times. The chain combines TRBV13 with TRBJ2-7, with D maybe TRBD1 (6 bases). CDR1 and CDR2 from the germline V gene are PRHDT and FYEKMQ (reference sequence). Between the trimmed V and J ends, which lost 5 bases and 7 bases, there was a span of 18 bases. The CDR3 extends over 14 amino acids. CDR3: CASSLWGPRREQYF. In DNA, the CDR3 is TGTGCCAGCAGCCTATGGGGGCCCCGTCGGGAGCAGTACTTC.

The chain combines TRBV6-1 with TRBJ2-1; no definite D call. The V gene lost 5 bases and the J gene lost 1 base, with 9 bases spanning the gap. CDR3 length: 14 amino acids. Germline V gene sequence: CDR1 MNHNS, CDR2 SASEGT. CDR3 bases: TGTGCCAGCAGTATCCAGGAATCCTACAATGAGCAGTTCTTC. Its translation: CASSIQESYNEQFF.

The chain carries TRBV6-4 and TRBJ2-3; TRBD2 matches at 13 bases. V lost 5 bases, J lost 1 base, and 3 bases stayed unmatched. Germline lookup yields CDR1 MRHNA and CDR2 SNTAGT. The CDR3 is made up of 16 amino acids. In DNA, the CDR3 is TGTGCCAGCAGTAAGGGACTAGCGGGACGCACAGATACGCAGTATTTT. This sequence encodes CASSKGLAGRTDTQYF.

This clonotype was observed a few times. V is TRBV6-5 and J is TRBJ1-6, with 10 positions matching TRBD1. The CDR3 consists of 16 residues. Trimming took 6 bases from V and 5 from J; bases not matched to a gene: 7. The germline gives CDR1 MNHEY, CDR2 SVGAGI. CDR3 residues: CASRPGTGENNSPLHF. As DNA, the CDR3 is TGTGCCAGCAGACCCGGGACAGGGGAGAATAATTCACCCCTCCACTTT.

CDR3 nucleotide sequence: TGTGCCAGCAGCCAAGAGGGGGGGACCTACAATGAGCAGTTCTTC. Translation: CASSQEGGTYNEQFF. The chain couples TRBV4-2 to TRBJ2-1, with TRBD2 matching 7 bases. The germline gives CDR1 LGHNA, CDR2 YNFKEQ. The CDR3 spans 15 residues. With 0 bases clipped from V and 2 bases from J, the junction kept 1 base outside the gene matches.

The genes are TRBV6-5 and TRBJ2-2; 10 bases map to TRBD1. CDR1 is MNHEY, CDR2 SVGAGI, per germline. V lost 6 bases to trimming and J lost 6 bases; unmatched junction nucleotides: 4. The length of the CDR3 is 14 residues. CDR3 bases: TGTGCCAGCAGGGGAGGACAGGGGGCCGGGGAGCTGTTTTTT. This gives the protein CASRGGQGAGELFF.

This clonotype was picked up a small number of times. The rearrangement uses TRBV6-5 and TRBJ1-1, with TRBD1 as a possible D gene (5 bases). Trimming shortened V by 7 bases and J by 4 bases, and 16 bases separated the two germline ends. The CDR3 length is 14 residues. Per germline, CDR1 MNHEY and CDR2 SVGAGI. The CDR3 DNA is TGTGCCAGCAAAGCTCTGACAGAGAGCACTGAAGCTTTCTTT. It is translated as CASKALTESTEAFF.

This rearrangement joins TRBV12-3 or TRBV12-4 to TRBJ2-1; no reliable D call. Trimming removed 4 bases from V and 0 bases from J, with 7 bases in between. The CDR3 is made up of 14 amino acids. CDR3 in amino acids: CASSSPFSYNEQFF. The CDR3 DNA follows: TGTGCCAGCAGTTCACCCTTCTCCTACAATGAGCAGTTCTTC.

This clonotype was picked up many times. This sequence joins TRBV7-2 and TRBJ2-3; the D is unclear. V was trimmed by 2 bases and J by 4 bases, leaving 7 bases between them. In germline, CDR1 is SGHTA, CDR2 FQGNSA. This CDR3 has 13 residues. The CDR3 reads CASSLLSADTQYF. CDR3 bases: TGTGCCAGCAGCTTATTATCAGCAGATACGCAGTATTTT.

The rearrangement joins TRBV5-1 to TRBJ1-1; TRBD1 might be the D (6 bases). V was cut by 0 bases and J by 2 bases, with 11 bases left in between. The germline CDR1 and CDR2 sequences are SGHRS and YFSETQ. This CDR3 is built from 15 residues. For the CDR3, the DNA is TGCGCCAGCAGCTTGGCGACAGGCCGAAACACTGAAGCTTTCTTT. This codes for CASSLATGRNTEAFF.

This clonotype has more than one count but fewer than ten. The chain joins TRBV20-1 to TRBJ2-5, with TRBD1 matching 10 bases. Germline CDR1 and CDR2: DFQATT and SNEGSKA (reference sequence). J gave up 5 bases and V 5 bases, and 14 bases lay outside the gene matches. This CDR3 has 16 residues. The CDR3 nucleotides are TGCAGTGCTGACCCCACCGGGACAGGGGCCTCGGAGACCCAGTACTTC. Protein product: CSADPTGTGASETQYF.

The table lists this clonotype with a few counts. The rearrangement uses TRBV4-2 and TRBJ1-2; D is undetermined. CDR1 and CDR2 from the germline V gene are LGHNA and YNFKEQ. There are 14 residues in the CDR3. V was pared by 1 base and J by 4 bases, with 10 bases between. CDR3 nucleotide sequence: TGTGCCAGCAGCCAAGGAGGGTTTGGCTATGGCTACACCTTC. Translation gives CASSQGGFGYGYTF.

This clonotype was seen many times. The rearrangement links TRBV2 to TRBJ2-1, with TRBD2 matching over 12 bases. Germline CDR1 SNHLY, CDR2 FYNNEI. The CDR3 has 17 residues. The trim removed 3 bases at V and 0 bases at J, leaving 3 bases unmatched. In nucleotides, the CDR3 is TGTGCCAGCAGTGATGGACTAGCGGGGAGCTCCTACAATGAGCAGTTCTTC. Amino acid sequence: CASSDGLAGSSYNEQFF. The whole variable domain, filled in from reference TRBV2 and TRBJ2-1, reads EPEVTQTPSHQVTQMGQEVILRCVPISNHLYFYWYRQILGQKVEFLVSFYNNEISEKSEIFDDQFSVERPDGSNFTLKIRSTKLEDSAMYFCASSDGLAGSSYNEQFFGPGTRLTVL.